A selection of T cell receptor beta chains follows, all from one sample in a study of T cells in localized non-small cell lung cancer. Only in-frame clones appear in the TCRdb table, and some are missing; sequencing was by immunoSEQ multiplex PCR. The sample has more than 30,000 clones, roughly 90% seen once. Sequenced material: peripheral blood mononuclear cells, taken before any cancer treatment. The receptor source for this set is a woman between 35 and 75 years old with stage III lung adenocarcinoma. CDR3s include the opening cysteine and the closing phenylalanine or tryptophan. D genes are given only for firm matches. Expanded clones get a size class; other rows say once, few or many, or leave the size out.

V gene	J gene	clone size	D gene	CDR3 DNA	CDR3 protein
TRBV5-4	TRBJ2-3	.	.	TGTGCCAGCAGCTTGGGGCAGAGAAGCACAGATACGCAGTATTTT	CASSLGQRSTDTQYF
TRBV9	TRBJ2-7	.	.	TGTGCCAGCAGCCTGGGACATCGTGACGAGCAGTACTTC	CASSLGHRDEQYF
TRBV10-3	TRBJ2-6	.	.	TGTGCCATCAGTGGGCTCCGCTGGCAGGGAAGCTCTGGGGCCAACGTCCTGACTTTC	CAISGLRWQGSSGANVLTF
TRBV5-1	TRBJ1-1	few	.	TGCGCCAGCAGCTTCAGCGCGGCTAATATGAACACTGAAGCTTTCTTT	CASSFSAANMNTEAFF
TRBV7-9	TRBJ2-7	medium-sized	.	TGTGCCAGCAGCTTACCCGGGGTTAAAACCTACGAGCAGTACTTC	CASSLPGVKTYEQYF
TRBV5-6	TRBJ1-1	.	.	TGTGCCAGCAGCTTCTTTATCTCCCGGACTGAAGCTTTCTTT	CASSFFISRTEAFF
TRBV19	TRBJ1-5	.	.	TGTGCCAGTACCCTGCTCGGCAGCCATAGCAATCAGCCCCAGCATTTT	CASTLLGSHSNQPQHF
TRBV19	TRBJ2-1	.	.	TGTGCCAGTACCCCCCAGGACAGCCGATTTTACAATGAGCAGTTCTTC	CASTPQDSRFYNEQFF
TRBV7-2	TRBJ2-5	.	TRBD2	TGTGCCAGCAGCTTCCAGCGGGGGGAGGGAGAGACCCAGTACTTC	CASSFQRGEGETQYF
TRBV19	TRBJ1-1	.	TRBD1	TGTGCCAGTAGTATAGATCGAGAGGGGGCAGAAGTGAACACTGAAGCTTTCTTT	CASSIDREGAEVNTEAFF
TRBV11-2	TRBJ1-1	.	.	TGTGCCAGCAGCTTAGTCATTGGGACGGTGAACACTGAAGCTTTCTTT	CASSLVIGTVNTEAFF
TRBV19	TRBJ1-5	.	TRBD1	TGTGCCAGTAGTAAGGGACAGTATCAGCCCCAGCATTTT	CASSKGQYQPQHF
TRBV29-1	TRBJ2-1	once	TRBD2	TGCAGCGTTGTCGTAGCGGGAGGGCCCTACAATGAGCAGTTCTTC	CSVVVAGGPYNEQFF
TRBV28	TRBJ2-1	.	TRBD2	TGTGCCAGCAGTTATTATGGTTCGGGACTAGCCAATGAGCAGTTCTTC	CASSYYGSGLANEQFF
TRBV28	TRBJ2-5	.	.	TGTGCCAGCAGAGATGGGCAAGAGACCCAGTACTTC	CASRDGQETQYF
TRBV5-1	TRBJ1-1	.	TRBD1	TGCGCCAGCAGCCGTGACAGGGTCCGGAACACTGAAGCTTTCTTT	CASSRDRVRNTEAFF
TRBV6-5	TRBJ2-7	.	TRBD1	TGTGCCAGCGGGGACAGGGGCCGTGGGCAGTACTTC	CASGDRGRGQYF
TRBV6-6	TRBJ2-3	.	TRBD1	TGTGCCAGCAGTTACCAGACAGGGACAGATACGCAGTATTTT	CASSYQTGTDTQYF
TRBV7-2	TRBJ2-3	once	TRBD2	TGTGCCAGCAGCTTCGGGACTAGCGGGGCGGCATCACAGTATTTT	CASSFGTSGAASQYF
TRBV27	TRBJ2-7	once	TRBD2	TGTGCCAGCAGTTCACTAGCGGCCTCCTACGAGCAGTACTTC	CASSSLAASYEQYF
TRBV19	TRBJ1-2	.	.	TGTGCCAGTAGTCCCGAGTTGGTCTATGGCTACACCTTC	CASSPELVYGYTF
TRBV4-3	TRBJ1-1	.	.	TGCGCCAGCAGCCAAGTGGGCCCTAGGACCACTGAAGCTTTCTTT	CASSQVGPRTTEAFF
TRBV5-1	TRBJ2-5	once	TRBD1	TGCGCCAGCAGCTTGGGAAGGGGGCGGGAGACCCAGTACTTC	CASSLGRGRETQYF
TRBV7-2	TRBJ2-7	.	TRBD1	TGTGCCAGCACCGTTGACAGGGAGTACGAGCAGTACTTC	CASTVDREYEQYF
TRBV5-6	TRBJ1-6	.	.	TGTGCCAGCAGCGCCCGCAGGCTGGATAATTCACCCCTCCACTTT	CASSARRLDNSPLHF
TRBV27	TRBJ1-5	few	.	TGTGCCAGCAGTTTTCTCAGGGGCGGCAATCAGCCCCAGCATTTT	CASSFLRGGNQPQHF
TRBV7-7	TRBJ2-2	.	.	TGTGCTAGCAGCCGAAAGCAGGTGAACACCGGGGAGCTGTTTTTT	CASSRKQVNTGELFF
TRBV6-1	TRBJ2-7	.	TRBD1	TGTGCCAGCAGTGTCTCGACAGGGTCTCCCTACGAGCAGTACTTC	CASSVSTGSPYEQYF
TRBV7-6	TRBJ2-1	.	TRBD2	TGTGCCAGCAGCTTTAGAAGAAGCGGGAGCAATGAGCAGTTCTTC	CASSFRRSGSNEQFF
TRBV6-1	TRBJ1-1	once	.	TGTGCCAGCAGGGGGGTCACTGAAGCTTTCTTT	CASRGVTEAFF
TRBV5-6	TRBJ1-2	.	.	TGTGCCAGCAGCTTGTGGGGCTGGGGTAGAGAGGGCTACACCTTC	CASSLWGWGREGYTF
TRBV27	TRBJ2-2	.	.	TGTGCCAGCAGTTTTTACATATTGTCCGGGGAGCTGTTTTTT	CASSFYILSGELFF
TRBV30	TRBJ2-6	.	.	TGTGCCTGGAAGAAAGGGGTGCGCTCTGGGGCCAACGTCCTGACTTTC	CAWKKGVRSGANVLTF
TRBV27	TRBJ2-7	.	.	TGTGCCAGCAAACCTTCCGCGCGGCTACCTTCCTACGAGCAGTACTTC	CASKPSARLPSYEQYF
TRBV9	TRBJ1-2	.	.	TGTGCCAGCAGCGAGGGACTGACGGGAGGCTATGGCTACACCTTC	CASSEGLTGGYGYTF
TRBV27	TRBJ2-6	.	TRBD1	TGTGCCAGCAGTACCCCCCCCGACAGGGATCTATCTGGGGCCAACGTCCTGACTTTC	CASSTPPDRDLSGANVLTF